The 24 T cell receptor beta chains below were found in one sample sequenced in a study of neurological immune-mediated disorders. One entry per CDR3 protein, called by TCRdb with MiXCR from the 5' RACE reads. The sample holds 93,000 or so distinct CDR3 sequences; 11% are singletons and the top ten take approximately 3.1%. Regarding time point: longitudinal time-point 3. Sequenced sample: PBMCs. The receptor source for this set is a female donor with HTLV-1-associated myelopathy (HAM/TSP).

This clonotype was counted between two and nine times. The V call is TRBV20-1, the J call TRBJ2-4; a possible D gene is TRBD1 (7 bases). CDR1 and CDR2 from the germline V gene are DFQATT and SNEGSKA (reference sequence). The germline V and J ends were trimmed by 3 bases and 1 base, with 13 bases remaining between them. The CDR3 has 15 residues. CDR3 amino acids: CSAREGAWAKNIQYF. Here the CDR3 DNA reads TGCAGTGCTAGGGAGGGGGCTTGGGCCAAAAACATTCAGTACTTC.

There are many counts of this clonotype. CDR3 residues: CASSYPDRGSQPQHF. Here the CDR3 DNA reads TGTGCCAGCAGTTACCCGGACAGGGGTAGCCAGCCCCAGCATTTT. V gene TRBV6-6 combines with J gene TRBJ1-5; TRBD1 matches at 9 bases. The trim removed 2 bases at V and 7 bases at J, leaving 6 bases unmatched. The CDR3 length is 15 residues. The germline CDR1 and CDR2 sequences are MNHNY and SVGAGI (reference sequence).

In its sample, this clonotype was seen many times. The chain links TRBV25-1 to TRBJ1-2; D not certain. CDR1 and CDR2 from the germline V gene are MGHDK and SYGVNS. Trimming pared 5 bases from V and 1 base from J, leaving 17 bases between. This CDR3 has 16 residues. CDR3 DNA sequence: TGTGCCAGCAGTCCTGCGGGGAATCGACGTAACTATGGCTACACCTTC. It encodes CASSPAGNRRNYGYTF.

The chain joins TRBV18 to TRBJ2-3; 8 nucleotides line up with TRBD1. Trimming cost V 3 bases and J 6 bases; bases outside gene matches: 5. This CDR3 spans 14 amino acids. From germline, CDR1 is KGHSH and CDR2 LQKENI. The CDR3 spells CASSPPTGGDTQYF. Here the CDR3 DNA reads TGTGCCAGCTCACCTCCTACAGGGGGGGATACGCAGTATTTT.

This clonotype was seen repeatedly, ten times or more. This chain joins TRBV7-2 and TRBJ2-2; D could derive from TRBD1 or TRBD2 (6 bases each). With 7 bases removed from V and 5 bases from J, the gap between germline ends came to 14 bases. Germline values: CDR1 SGHTA, CDR2 FQGNSA. The CDR3 extends over 14 amino acids. CDR3 region: CASTPGGGTGELFF. DNA for the CDR3: TGTGCCAGCACCCCAGGAGGGGGGACCGGGGAGCTGTTTTTT.

This clonotype was counted at least ten times. The chain joins TRBV29-1 to TRBJ2-3; 9 bases agree with TRBD1. With V trimmed by 7 bases and J by 1 base, 6 bases remained unmatched. There are 14 residues in the CDR3. Germline CDR1 and CDR2: SQVTM and ANQGSEA. This CDR3 reads CSGVQGAGTDTQYF. The CDR3 region has the DNA TGCAGCGGTGTACAGGGGGCGGGCACAGATACGCAGTATTTT.

This clonotype was counted at least ten times. This chain connects TRBV12-3 or TRBV12-4 to TRBJ1-3; possibly TRBD1 for D (5 bases). V was cut by 3 bases and J by 1 base, with 7 bases left in between. The CDR3 length is 14 residues. The CDR3 region has the DNA TGTGCCAGCAGTTTTAGGGGTTCTGGAAACACCATATATTTT. It is translated as CASSFRGSGNTIYF.

This clonotype was detected ten times or more. V usage is TRBV5-1 and J usage is TRBJ2-2, with a tentative D call TRBD2 (5 bases). The CDR3 runs 15 residues. CDR1 and CDR2 from the germline V gene are SGHRS and YFSETQ. Between the trimmed V and J ends, which lost 4 bases and 5 bases, there was a span of 15 bases. In DNA form, the CDR3 reads TGCGCCAGCAGCCTGCCGAGGACGGGGACCGGGGAGCTGTTTTTT. Amino acids: CASSLPRTGTGELFF.

The sample holds many counts of this clonotype. The CDR3 nucleotides are TGCGCCAGCAGCTTGGATGCTAGCAATCAGCCCCAGCATTTT. Protein product: CASSLDASNQPQHF. The gene calls are TRBV5-1 and TRBJ1-5; no clear D. Germline V gene data show CDR1 as SGHRS and CDR2 as YFSETQ. The CDR3 consists of 14 residues. Trimming pared 0 bases from V and 0 bases from J, leaving 4 bases between. Using reference TRBV5-1 and TRBJ1-5 for the parts outside the CDR3, the full variable domain is KAGVTQTPRYLIKTRGQQVTLSCSPISGHRSVSWYQQTPGQGLQFLFEYFSETQRNKGNFPGRFSGRQFSNSRSEMNVSTLELGDSALYLCASSLDASNQPQHFGDGTRLSIL.

This clonotype was seen repeatedly, ten times or more. The chain couples TRBV5-1 to TRBJ1-3, with no clear D. Trimming pared 1 base from V and 1 base from J, leaving 12 bases between. The CDR3 has 16 residues. The V gene's germline CDR1 is SGHRS and CDR2 YFSETQ. CDR3 DNA: TGCGCCAGCAGCTTGAGTAGCGGGTTTTCTGGAAACACCATATATTTT. It translates to CASSLSSGFSGNTIYF.

There are many counts of this clonotype. V and J are TRBV6-1 and TRBJ2-7; perhaps TRBD1 as D (6 bases). The germline gives CDR1 MNHNS, CDR2 SASEGT. This CDR3 region has 15 residues. The V end was cut by 1 base, the J end by 2 bases, with 12 bases between. The CDR3 DNA sequence: TGTGCCAGCAGTGAAGAGTGGGGGCCTGCCTACGAGCAGTACTTC. This codes for CASSEEWGPAYEQYF.

Only one count was recorded for this clonotype. This sequence joins TRBV7-9 and TRBJ1-2; TRBD1 is a possible D gene (5 bases). Germline V gives CDR1 SEHNR, CDR2 FQNEAQ (reference sequence). This CDR3 is 15 amino acids long. The germline V and J ends were trimmed by 5 bases and 4 bases, with 17 bases remaining between them. The CDR3 here is CASSQGQGAGYGYTF. CDR3 sequence (DNA): TGTGCCAGCAGCCAAGGGCAGGGAGCTGGCTATGGCTACACCTTC.

This clonotype was seen many times. The CDR3 reads CASSSTGTSSSYNEQFF. The CDR3 DNA sequence: TGTGCCAGCAGTTCCACCGGGACGTCCAGCTCCTACAATGAGCAGTTCTTC. J is TRBJ2-1 and V is TRBV27; D tentatively fits TRBD1 or TRBD2 (5 bases each). Trimming removed 4 bases from V and 0 bases from J, with 16 bases in between. The CDR3 spans 17 residues. Germline V gene data show CDR1 as MNHEY and CDR2 as SMNVEV (reference sequence).

This clonotype was seen many times. The rearrangement joins TRBV6-1 to TRBJ1-2; 8 bases map to TRBD1. CDR1 is MNHNS, CDR2 SASEGT, per germline. V gave up 7 bases and J gave up 4 bases; unmatched junction bases: 11. The CDR3 has 15 residues. The CDR3 loop reads CASNLGGTGPYGYTF. The CDR3 DNA sequence: TGTGCCAGCAATCTGGGCGGGACAGGTCCCTATGGCTACACCTTC.

V and J are TRBV18 and TRBJ2-5; 7 bases line up with TRBD1. CDR3 length: 14 amino acids. Germline assignment: CDR1 KGHSH and CDR2 LQKENI. V was pared by 2 bases and J by 5 bases, with 5 bases of the junction left unmatched. The CDR3 here is CASSPKGGDETQYF. The DNA of the CDR3 is TGTGCCAGCTCACCAAAAGGGGGCGACGAGACCCAGTACTTC. The full variable domain, in which reference TRBV18 and TRBJ2-5 provide the parts outside the CDR3, is NAGVMQNPRHLVRRRGQEARLRCSPMKGHSHVYWYRQLPEEGLKFMVYLQKENIIDESGMPKERFSAEFPKEGPSILRIQQVVRGDSAAYFCASSPKGGDETQYFGPGTRLLVL.

This clonotype was picked up many times. The chain combines TRBV7-9 with TRBJ2-4, with D possibly being TRBD1 (6 bases). This CDR3 spans 13 amino acids. Trimming pared 0 bases from V and 13 bases from J, leaving 13 bases between. The germline CDR1 and CDR2 sequences are SEHNR and FQNEAQ (reference sequence). The CDR3 DNA reads TGTGCCAGCAGCTTAGCCCCTGTGGACAGACAGTACTTC. This translates into CASSLAPVDRQYF.

This clonotype was recorded at least ten times. The rearrangement uses TRBV11-2 and TRBJ2-4, with 9 nucleotides matching TRBD2. The CDR3 has 14 amino acids. Germline CDR1 and CDR2: SGHAT and FQNNGV. Germline trimming cut 1 base from V and 7 bases from J; bases unmatched to any gene: 2. CDR3 bases: TGTGCCAGCAGCTTAGGCGGGGGGGCTAACATTCAGTACTTC. The encoded protein is CASSLGGGANIQYF.

This clonotype has at least ten counts. V usage is TRBV4-1 and J usage is TRBJ2-2, with D unresolved. CDR1 is MGHRA, CDR2 YSYEKL, per germline. There are 16 residues in the CDR3. V was pared by 0 bases and J by 1 base, with 9 bases between. The CDR3, as DNA: TGCGCCAGCAGCCAAGAGTTCGGGTTGAACACCGGGGAGCTGTTTTTT. Its protein is CASSQEFGLNTGELFF.

A remark on this clonotype: A much larger clone lies a single base off, so this may be a read error. V usage is TRBV9 and J usage is TRBJ2-5, with D perhaps TRBD2 (5 bases). The germline CDR1 and CDR2 sequences are SGDLS and YYNGEE. This CDR3 has 14 amino acids. Trimming removed 4 bases from V and 4 bases from J, with 14 bases in between. CDR3 coding DNA: TGTGCCAGCAGCTTAGGGCCCGCGGGAGAGACCCAGTACTTC. Protein product: CASSLGPAGETQYF.

This clonotype was counted many times. The chain carries TRBV15 and TRBJ1-1; tentatively, D is TRBD1 (5 bases). V lost 0 bases, J lost 6 bases, and 17 bases lay in between. The CDR3 covers 16 residues. Germline V CDR1 and CDR2: LNHNV, YYDKDF (reference sequence). CDR3 coding DNA: TGTGCCACCAGCAGAGAGGCGGAGGGGTACGACGCTGAAGCTTTCTTT. Encoded protein: CATSREAEGYDAEAFF.

This clonotype was counted many times. The genes are TRBV9 and TRBJ2-1; 8 bases line up with TRBD2. CDR1 SGDLS and CDR2 YYNGEE come from the germline V gene. The CDR3 has 18 residues. Unmatched junction bases numbered 11, after V lost 0 bases and J lost 3 bases. The CDR3 loop is CASSVATGGASDYNEQFF. As DNA, the CDR3 is TGTGCCAGCAGCGTAGCTACGGGGGGGGCCAGCGACTACAATGAGCAGTTCTTC. The full variable domain, its missing parts supplied by reference TRBV9 and TRBJ2-1, is DSGVTQTPKHLITATGQRVTLRCSPRSGDLSVYWYQQSLDQGLQFLIQYYNGEERAKGNILERFSAQQFPDLHSELNLSSLELGDSALYFCASSVATGGASDYNEQFFGPGTRLTVL.

This clonotype was picked up a small number of times. The chain is built from TRBV9 and TRBJ2-7; the D is unclear. Germline values: CDR1 SGDLS, CDR2 YYNGEE. This CDR3 comprises 12 residues. Between the trimmed V and J ends, which lost 5 bases and 3 bases, there was a span of 9 bases. The DNA for the CDR3 is TGTGCCAGCAGTTTGGACCTCTACGAGCAGTACTTC. As protein: CASSLDLYEQYF.

This clonotype was seen more than once but under ten times. The CDR3 protein is CASSTGDRAEAFF. Written as DNA, the CDR3 is TGCGCCAGCAGCACGGGGGACAGGGCTGAAGCTTTCTTT. This chain uses TRBV5-1 with TRBJ1-1; 9 nucleotides match TRBD1. The CDR3 extends over 13 amino acids. Looked up from germline, CDR1 is SGHRS and CDR2 is YFSETQ. J lost 6 bases, V lost 4 bases, and 4 bases had no gene match.

This clonotype was counted once. At one of its ends the junction is not consistent with the germline gene, which may arise from a read error. V and J are TRBV15 and TRBJ2-3; no clear D. CDR3 size: 15 residues. CDR1 is LNHNV, CDR2 YYDKDF, per germline (reference sequence). CDR3 amino acids: CATNRDLQSTDTQYF. The CDR3 region has the DNA TGTGCCACCAACAGAGATCTACAGAGCACAGATACGCAGTATTTT.